Below, 9 T cell receptor beta chains from the same sample are listed, as sequenced in a study of blood T cell repertoires in COVID-19 (dated by TCRdb to 2020 to 2021). Library generation was performed with the immunoSEQ multiplex PCR assay. Sourced from immuneACCESS, this table was stored by TCRdb with only in-frame sequences that have V and J called. A share of the clones is absent; for the studies checked, an unresolved V gene accounts for under half, and the remainder has no known explanation. Within this sample are 140,000 to 150,000 clones, with about 87% of them counted one time only. The biggest ten clones account for approximately 6.5% of the sample. The sequenced material came from peripheral blood. These receptors were obtained from a man aged 80 or over with acute or convalescent COVID-19.

The CDR3 DNA sequence: TGTGCCAGCAGTCCCCTCCCGGGTCGAGCGGTGAGGAATGAGCAGTTCTTC. Encoded protein: CASSPLPGRAVRNEQFF. The gene calls are TRBV27 and TRBJ2-1, with D perhaps matching TRBD2 (5 bases). This CDR3 contains 17 residues. The V gene's germline CDR1 is MNHEY and CDR2 SMNVEV (reference sequence). Trimming stripped 5 bases from V and 7 bases from J, with 24 bases between.

This sequence joins TRBV18 and TRBJ1-4; no firm D call. Trimming removed 4 bases at V and 5 bases at J, with 11 bases between. CDR1 and CDR2 from the germline V gene are KGHSH and LQKENI. The CDR3 consists of 14 residues. CDR3 in amino acids: CASSLGRLNEKLFF. CDR3 sequence (DNA): TGTGCCAGCTCACTCGGCAGACTAAATGAAAAACTGTTTTTT.

The genes are TRBV11-3 and TRBJ2-3; 10 bases match TRBD2. Germline loops: CDR1 SGHNT, CDR2 YENEEA. CDR3 length equals 14 residues. V dropped 5 bases and J dropped 4; count of bases not matched to a gene: 3. The CDR3 loop is CASSLGLAADTQYF. As DNA, the CDR3 is TGTGCCAGCAGCCTCGGACTAGCGGCAGATACGCAGTATTTT.

This clone was picked up one time. This chain connects TRBV25-1 to TRBJ2-3; D gene ambiguous. Between the trimmed V and J ends, which lost 5 bases and 1 base, there was a span of 4 bases. Germline V gene sequence: CDR1 MGHDK, CDR2 SYGVNS. This CDR3 comprises 12 residues. Here the CDR3 reads CASSPGTDTQYF. CDR3 nucleotides: TGTGCCAGCAGTCCCGGCACAGATACGCAGTATTTT.

The chain couples TRBV4-1 to TRBJ2-7, with TRBD2 matching over 9 bases. With 0 bases clipped from V and 4 bases from J, the junction kept 13 bases outside the gene matches. Germline CDR1 and CDR2: MGHRA and YSYEKL. The CDR3 has 18 residues. For the CDR3, the DNA is TGCGCCAGCAGCCAAGATACCCTAAGGGTGACTAGCGGATACGAGCAGTACTTC. This gives the protein CASSQDTLRVTSGYEQYF.

This clone came up a few times. The V gene is TRBV5-1, the J gene TRBJ2-5, with D possibly matching TRBD2 (6 bases). The V and J ends lost 3 bases and 5 bases respectively, with 14 bases between them. The CDR3 consists of 14 residues. Germline V lookup: CDR1 SGHRS, CDR2 YFSETQ. CDR3 DNA sequence: TGCGCCAGCAGCTCAGGACTACGAGGGGAGACCCAGTACTTC. Residues: CASSSGLRGETQYF.

The count of this clone is one. The rearrangement uses TRBV11-2 and TRBJ2-7; tentatively, D is TRBD2 (6 bases). CDR3 length: 18 residues. V lost 0 bases and J 0 bases, leaving 18 bases between the germline ends. Germline V gives CDR1 SGHAT, CDR2 FQNNGV. The CDR3 region is CASSLDSPGGVYSYEQYF. The CDR3, as DNA: TGTGCCAGCAGCTTAGATTCGCCGGGCGGGGTATACTCCTACGAGCAGTACTTC.

The V gene is TRBV7-2, the J gene TRBJ2-2; 9 positions agree with TRBD2. Germline CDR1 is SGHTA and CDR2 is FQGNSA. This CDR3 contains 17 residues. V trimming: 0 bases; J trimming: 6 bases; junction bases outside the gene matches: 8. The CDR3, as DNA: TGTGCCAGCAGCTTAGCTGGACTAGCGTTCGGGGCCGGGGAGCTGTTTTTT. It specifies CASSLAGLAFGAGELFF.

This clone showed up just once. The rearrangement links TRBV3-1 (or the pseudogene TRBV3-2) to TRBJ1-1; a possible D gene is TRBD1 (6 bases). V was cut by 1 base and J by 10 bases, with 16 bases left in between. Germline V lookup: CDR1 LGHDT, CDR2 YNNKEL (reference sequence). The CDR3 extends over 14 amino acids. CDR3 bases: TGTGCCAGCAGCCAAGTAGGGGTTCAAGGGGGAGCTTTCTTT. Its protein is CASSQVGVQGGAFF.